One sample yielded the 10 T cell receptor beta chains listed below, sequenced in a study of PD-1 blockade in classical Hodgkin lymphoma. Only in-frame clones appear in the TCRdb table, and some are missing; sequencing was by immunoSEQ multiplex PCR. The repertoire holds 95,000 to 120,000 clones, with about 89% as singletons. All patients relapsed after autologous stem cell transplantation, and brentuximab vedotin exposure varied. This material consisted of peripheral blood mononuclear cells (PBMCs), taken before the second cycle of nivolumab. The receptors here all came from a human donor with classical Hodgkin lymphoma.

The V call is TRBV6-1, the J call TRBJ2-2; TRBD2 matches 7 bases. This CDR3 is built from 14 residues. V was pared by 4 bases and J by 4 bases, with 3 bases of the junction left unmatched. Germline V gene sequence: CDR1 MNHNS, CDR2 SASEGT. This CDR3 reads CASSAGGSTGELFF. For the CDR3, the DNA is TGTGCCAGCAGTGCGGGCGGGAGCACCGGGGAGCTGTTTTTT.

This clone came up a few times. The rearrangement joins TRBV28 to TRBJ2-2, with 7 bases matching TRBD1. After removal of 5 bases from V and 0 bases from J, the junction contained 6 bases not matched to a gene. This CDR3 comprises 16 residues. In germline, CDR1 is MDHEN, CDR2 SYDVKM. CDR3 region: CASSLQTGSNTGELFF. As DNA, the CDR3 is TGTGCCAGCAGTCTCCAGACAGGGTCGAACACCGGGGAGCTGTTTTTT. Based on the CDR3 plus reference TRBV28 and TRBJ2-2, the full variable domain is DVKVTQSSRYLVKRTGEKVFLECVQDMDHENMFWYRQDPGLGLRLIYFSYDVKMKEKGDIPEGYSVSREKKERFSLILESASTNQTSMYLCASSLQTGSNTGELFFGEGSRLTVL.

The V call is TRBV9, the J call TRBJ2-1, with 12 nucleotides matching TRBD2. This CDR3 is 15 amino acids long. The V gene's germline CDR1 is SGDLS and CDR2 YYNGEE. Losses at the gene ends were 1 base for V and 6 bases for J; bases not matched to a gene: 2. The CDR3 sequence is CASSVLAGGSNEQFF. CDR3 nucleotide sequence: TGTGCCAGCAGCGTACTAGCGGGAGGGTCCAATGAGCAGTTCTTC.

The chain uses TRBV6-1 and TRBJ2-7; the D call may be TRBD1 or TRBD2 (5 bases each). Trimming cost V 4 bases and J 7 bases, with 11 bases left between them. The CDR3 loop spans 12 amino acids. Germline V gene data show CDR1 as MNHNS and CDR2 as SASEGT. CDR3 residues: CASSVDWGEQYF. The CDR3 region has the DNA TGTGCCAGCAGTGTTGACTGGGGGGAGCAGTACTTC.

The genes are TRBV6-6 and TRBJ1-1; 7 bases align to TRBD1. The ends lost 7 bases at V and 4 bases at J; junction bases unmatched: 6. The CDR3 extends over 13 amino acids. The germline gives CDR1 MNHNY, CDR2 SVGAGI (reference sequence). The CDR3 bases are TGTGCCAGCAATATACAGGGGAGCACTGAAGCTTTCTTT. It translates to CASNIQGSTEAFF.

This clone was seen a single time. The rearrangement uses TRBV7-2 and TRBJ2-2; possible D gene TRBD2, 5 bases. The CDR3 sequence is 13 residues long. Per the germline V gene, CDR1 is SGHTA and CDR2 is FQGNSA. V lost 4 bases and J 6 bases, leaving 9 bases between the germline ends. The CDR3 here is CASSSRGPGELFF. DNA for the CDR3: TGTGCCAGCAGCTCCCGAGGGCCCGGGGAGCTGTTTTTT.

The V and J genes are TRBV18 and TRBJ1-4; D gene uncertain. The CDR3 runs 20 residues. V was pared by 3 bases and J by 3 bases, with 26 bases between. Germline V gives CDR1 KGHSH, CDR2 LQKENI. The DNA for the CDR3 is TGTGCCAGCTCACCCACCCCAAAGATGGTGTCGTTAGAGGCTAATGAAAAACTGTTTTTT. It specifies CASSPTPKMVSLEANEKLFF. Full variable domain (rest looked up from reference TRBV18 and TRBJ1-4): NAGVMQNPRHLVRRRGQEARLRCSPMKGHSHVYWYRQLPEEGLKFMVYLQKENIIDESGMPKERFSAEFPKEGPSILRIQQVVRGDSAAYFCASSPTPKMVSLEANEKLFFGSGTQLSVL.

The chain employs TRBV13 and TRBJ2-7; D gene unclear. This CDR3 is built from 12 residues. The germline V and J ends were trimmed by 1 base and 4 bases, with 5 bases remaining between them. Per the germline V gene, CDR1 is PRHDT and CDR2 is FYEKMQ (reference sequence). The CDR3 coding sequence is TGTGCCAGCAGCTTAGCTAGATACGAGCAGTACTTC. Its translation is CASSLARYEQYF.

The V gene is TRBV6-1, the J gene TRBJ1-3; possibly TRBD1 for D (5 bases). CDR3 size: 18 residues. Germline V gene data show CDR1 as MNHNS and CDR2 as SASEGT. V lost 4 bases, J lost 0 bases, and 19 bases lay in between. CDR3 DNA sequence: TGTGCCAGCAGTGTTTTCGGGGCAGGCCAACCCTCTGGAAACACCATATATTTT. Its translation is CASSVFGAGQPSGNTIYF.

V usage is TRBV6-1 and J usage is TRBJ1-2, with D unclear. Trimming shortened V by 2 bases and J by 4 bases, and 11 bases separated the two germline ends. The germline gives CDR1 MNHNS, CDR2 SASEGT. This CDR3 spans 14 amino acids. CDR3 sequence reads: CASSESRTGYGYTF. CDR3 sequence (DNA): TGTGCCAGCAGTGAAAGTAGGACGGGCTATGGCTACACCTTC.